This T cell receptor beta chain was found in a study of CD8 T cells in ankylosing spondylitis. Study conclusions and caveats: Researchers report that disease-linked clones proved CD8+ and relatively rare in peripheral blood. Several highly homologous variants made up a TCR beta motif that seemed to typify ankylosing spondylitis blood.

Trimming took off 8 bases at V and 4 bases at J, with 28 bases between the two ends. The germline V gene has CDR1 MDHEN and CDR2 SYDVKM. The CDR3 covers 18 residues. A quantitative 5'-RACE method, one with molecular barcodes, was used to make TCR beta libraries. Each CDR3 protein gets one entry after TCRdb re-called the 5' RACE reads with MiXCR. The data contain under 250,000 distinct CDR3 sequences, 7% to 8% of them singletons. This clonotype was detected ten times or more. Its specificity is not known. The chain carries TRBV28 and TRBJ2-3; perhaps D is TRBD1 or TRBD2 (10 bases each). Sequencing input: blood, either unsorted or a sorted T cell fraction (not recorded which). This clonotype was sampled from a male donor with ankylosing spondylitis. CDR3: CASPSGTGDGTSADTQYF. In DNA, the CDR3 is TGTGCCAGCCCCTCCGGGACAGGGGACGGGACTAGCGCAGATACGCAGTATTTT. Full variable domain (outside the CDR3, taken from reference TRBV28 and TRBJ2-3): DVKVTQSSRYLVKRTGEKVFLECVQDMDHENMFWYRQDPGLGLRLIYFSYDVKMKEKGDIPEGYSVSREKKERFSLILESASTNQTSMYLCASPSGTGDGTSADTQYFGPGTRLTVL.